This T cell receptor beta chain is from a study of T cells in Graves' hyperthyroidism and ophthalmopathy. Amplification targeted TCR beta CDR3 regions from RNA transcripts. Carried out on the TCR CDR3, a first-round RT-PCR used the HTBI primer set. Via MiXCR, TCRdb re-called the multiplex PCR reads, giving one row per CDR3 protein. The repertoire holds fewer than 450,000 distinct CDR3 sequences, with about 18% as singletons. V dropped 2 bases and J dropped 5; count of bases not matched to a gene: 2. Germline V CDR1 and CDR2: MNHNY, SVGAGI (reference sequence). The CDR3 runs 14 residues. The sample holds many counts of this clonotype. It was uncontrolled infection, other autoimmune disease, pregnancy or lactation that excluded patients.

V gene TRBV6-6 combines with J gene TRBJ2-2; TRBD1 matches 7 bases. Input material: blood. The TCR sequence derives from a woman aged 25 to 39 with Graves' hyperthyroidism that later progressed to Graves' ophthalmopathy. The DNA of the CDR3 is TGTGCCAGCAGTTACAGACAGGGTACCGGGGAGCTGTTTTTT. The encoded protein is CASSYRQGTGELFF.